This is a list of T cell receptor beta chains from one sample in a study of blood T cell repertoires in COVID-19. The table came from immunoSEQ multiplex PCR; TCRdb's copy has only in-frame clones and leaves some out. The sample includes roughly 180,000 clones, more than 70% of them seen just once. The source material was PBMCs or T cells enriched from blood (not recorded which). These receptors were collected from a woman aged 25-40 years who had recovered from COVID-19. Each CDR3 is given with its conserved first and last residue. Clone size is stated in some rows and not others, as once, few, many or a class when expanded.

NA	TRBV18	CASSPLRAGGQETQYF
NA	TRBV4-2	CASSQGQGGSYNEQFF
NA	TRBV5-1	CASSQIGTRINNEQFF
once	TRBV19	CASRRSGTGVIGYTF
NA	TRBV27	CASSFRASGTGTSYEQYF
NA	TRBV28	CASSPGLAGDIEQYF
NA	TRBV3-1/TRBV3-2	CASSQGVAGAGTQYF
NA	TRBV15	CATSDPGTLAGLGTDTQYF
NA	TRBV5-1	CASSLGAGGVYEQYF
NA	TRBV6-4	CASSDSRETDTQYF
once	TRBV13	CASSRQGTSGGLSTDTQYF
once	TRBV27	CASSMYNEQFF
NA	TRBV11-3	CASSPGGSVTGELFF
NA	TRBV5-1	CASSLAAVEQFF
NA	TRBV25-1	CASSDPLGQGKETQYF
NA	TRBV27	CASSLGRGSNTEAFF
NA	TRBV18	CASSPPLRGDYNEQFF
NA	TRBV5-1	CASSLVPGAGNEQFF
NA	TRBV28	CASSIFRTSGKNEQYF
NA	TRBV6-5	CASRRAGSPNYGYTF
few	TRBV2	CASRTRDRGRNEQYF
NA	TRBV5-6	CASSLGSSRGNQPQHF
NA	TRBV20-1	CSASDRVEGEQYF
NA	TRBV5-6	CASSLRRAGDEQYF
NA	TRBV25-1	CASCRDSNSPLHF
NA	TRBV2	CASDRARVPGANVLTF
few	TRBV19	CASSIYRGGTEAFF
NA	TRBV5-1	CASSLSGLRDTQYF
few	TRBV6-5	CASRTAGRETQYF
once	TRBV13	CASSLGTGRYGYTF
NA	TRBV6-1	CASSEGALAGLNIQYF
NA	TRBV12-3/TRBV12-4	CASTSRGEQYF
NA	TRBV27	CASSPRALGQGNGYTF
NA	TRBV10-3	CAISESTGSYEQYF
NA	TRBV3-1/TRBV3-2	CASSQEGGLAEETQYF
NA	TRBV20-1	CSADFYNEQFF
NA	TRBV6-5	CASRDPGGVTDTQYF
once	TRBV11-3	CASSSGTVTTDTQYF
NA	TRBV12-5	CASGTQGYYGYTF
NA	TRBV19	CASMSTGGGEQFF
NA	TRBV7-2	CASSTLAPSSYNEQFF
NA	TRBV2	CASSERARVMITDTQYF
few	TRBV18	CASSPPTSYNEQFF
NA	TRBV3-1/TRBV3-2	CASSPQGNGNEQFF
NA	TRBV5-6	CASSLFDPSGDYGYTF
NA	TRBV27	CASSTEMPPDNNQPQHF
NA	TRBV5-1	CASSLGDSLDTQYF
NA	TRBV19	CASSISGTGKSPLHF
NA	TRBV7-9	CASSSSGSGSSDEQFF
NA	TRBV5-5	CASTFAGELFF
NA	TRBV29-1	CSVEGTAPHLAKNIQYF
NA	TRBV4-2	CASSQGTGGSPLHF
NA	TRBV28	CASSTTGEAFF
NA	TRBV4-1	CASSQDGSVADTQYF
once	TRBV19	CASSRQGRYGYTF
NA	TRBV3-1/TRBV3-2	CASSQEGGGLHEQYF
NA	TRBV6-5	CASNIGGSGANVLTF
NA	TRBV5-4	CASSLGADGYEQYF
NA	TRBV2	CASSQEREARVETQYF